These 4 T cell receptor beta chains were all obtained from the same sample, sequenced in a study of cytomegalovirus exposure and HLA in healthy donors. Clones were sequenced by immunoSEQ multiplex PCR, and TCRdb holds only the in-frame ones, with some missing. Here the sample spans approximately 58,000 clones, roughly 94% being singletons. What was sequenced was PBMCs. These receptor sequences come from a man between 18 and 35 years old in good health and CMV-seronegative.

This chain uses TRBV4-3 with TRBJ2-5; D possibly corresponds to TRBD1 (5 bases). From germline, CDR1 is LGHNA and CDR2 YSLEER. The CDR3 spans 15 residues. The V end lost 2 bases, the J end lost 5 bases, and 15 bases lay between the germline ends. The CDR3 protein is CASSQKREGDETQYF. In nucleotides, the CDR3 is TGCGCCAGCAGCCAAAAAAGAGAAGGGGATGAGACCCAGTACTTC.

The rearrangement joins TRBV28 to TRBJ2-2; weak D call: TRBD2 (6 bases). Trimming took off 11 bases at V and 5 bases at J, with 15 bases between the two ends. The CDR3 runs to 13 residues. Germline CDR1 and CDR2: MDHEN and SYDVKM. CDR3 nucleotides: TGTGCCTGGGGACGGGAGCTGACCGGGGAGCTGTTTTTT. Translation gives CAWGRELTGELFF.

The V call is TRBV5-1, the J call TRBJ2-1; 7 bases align to TRBD2. V shed 0 bases, J shed 0 bases, and the junction held 3 bases outside the gene matches. CDR1 and CDR2 from the germline V gene are SGHRS and YFSETQ. The CDR3 consists of 16 residues. This CDR3 reads CASSLGGSDSYNEQFF. CDR3 bases: TGCGCCAGCAGCTTGGGCGGGAGCGACTCCTACAATGAGCAGTTCTTC.

The chain links TRBV6-1 to TRBJ1-3; D gene uncertain. V dropped 2 bases and J dropped 0 bases, with 17 bases sitting between them. Germline-derived CDR1 and CDR2 are MNHNS and SASEGT. The CDR3 contains 18 residues. The CDR3 reads CASSEIWASEYSGNTIYF. CDR3 nucleotide sequence: TGTGCCAGCAGTGAAATTTGGGCCTCCGAATACTCTGGAAACACCATATATTTT.